This T cell receptor beta chain was sequenced during a study of cytomegalovirus exposure and HLA in healthy donors. Study observations and caveats: It emerged from a later analysis that several of the most significant clusters appeared to be linked to common viral pathogens. There were a few CMV-associated chains whose specificity for CMV antigens was confirmed in vitro.

Concerning this clone: Its cognate antigen is unknown.

After removal of 6 bases from V and 0 bases from J, the junction contained 10 bases not matched to a gene. Germline CDR1 LNHDA, CDR2 SQIVND (reference sequence). CDR3 size: 16 residues. Amplification used 60 Vbeta primers and 13 Jbeta primers. Profiling relied on immunoSEQ multiplex PCR, and the TCRdb table lists in-frame clones only, not all of them. The sample yields approximately 150,000 clones, about four fifths seen once. The sample taken for sequencing was PBMCs. The rearrangement joins TRBV19 to TRBJ1-2, with TRBD1 matching over 7 bases. The clonotype originates from a man aged 50-60 years in good health and CMV-seropositive. This CDR3 reads CASRTGATTSNYGYTF. The CDR3 DNA reads TGTGCCAGTAGAACAGGGGCCACCACCTCTAACTATGGCTACACCTTC.